These 10 T cell receptor beta chains came from one sample sequenced in a study of T cells in Graves' hyperthyroidism and ophthalmopathy. Researchers took RNA transcripts and amplified the TCR beta CDR3 regions from them. An initial round of RT-PCR targeting the TCR CDR3 relied on the HTBI primer set. TCRdb used MiXCR to reprocess the multiplex PCR reads, holding one entry per CDR3 protein. In the table there are more than 600,000 distinct CDR3 sequences, over 15% of which are singletons. Sequences were obtained from blood. Receptors originate from a man between 18 and 29 years old with Graves' hyperthyroidism.

This clonotype was detected many times. The V call is TRBV10-3, the J call TRBJ1-2; D uncertain. CDR3 length: 14 amino acids. The V end lost 3 bases, the J end lost 8 bases, and 16 bases lay between the germline ends. In germline, CDR1 is ENHRY, CDR2 SYGVKD. The CDR3 region has the DNA TGTGCCATCAGTGACTCTCAGGTGATCGGAGGCTACACCTTC. It yields the protein CAISDSQVIGGYTF.

This clonotype was counted ten times or more. The chain employs TRBV2 and TRBJ2-2, with D perhaps matching TRBD1 (5 bases). The CDR3 consists of 15 residues. V shed 0 bases and J shed 4 bases, with 9 bases lying between them. CDR1 is SNHLY and CDR2 is FYNNEI in the germline V gene. DNA of the CDR3: TGTGCCAGCAGTGAAGCGGACAAGAGCACCGGGGAGCTGTTTTTT. It yields the protein CASSEADKSTGELFF.

This chain connects TRBV2 to TRBJ1-5; D may be TRBD1 (6 bases). This CDR3 contains 12 residues. Trimming removed 7 bases from V and 6 bases from J, with 10 bases in between. The germline gives CDR1 SNHLY, CDR2 FYNNEI. The CDR3 sequence: CASMGASQPQHF. The DNA for the CDR3 is TGTGCCAGCATGGGGGCTAGTCAGCCCCAGCATTTT.

This clonotype was picked up many times. This sequence joins TRBV10-3 and TRBJ1-5; D is uncertain. This CDR3 has 12 amino acids. Deletions cut 4 bases from V and 4 bases from J, with 5 bases between. Germline lookup yields CDR1 ENHRY and CDR2 SYGVKD. CDR3 residues: CAISAGNQPQHF. Here the CDR3 DNA reads TGTGCCATCAGTGCAGGAAATCAGCCCCAGCATTTT.

CDR3 loop: CASSLAPGEDTQYF. The CDR3 nucleotides read TGTGCCAGCAGTTTAGCCCCGGGTGAGGATACGCAGTATTTT. V is TRBV28 and J is TRBJ2-3; D is uncertain. The CDR3 length is 14 residues. The germline V gene encodes CDR1 MDHEN and CDR2 SYDVKM. V lost 2 bases and J 6 bases, leaving 12 bases between the germline ends.

This clonotype was counted between two and nine times. The chain employs TRBV11-2 and TRBJ2-5; D not certain. Germline V lookup: CDR1 SGHAT, CDR2 FQNNGV. This CDR3 has 15 amino acids. Trimming cost V 0 bases and J 0 bases, with 8 bases left between them. Here the CDR3 reads CASSLEGLNQETQYF. The CDR3 nucleotides read TGTGCCAGCAGCTTAGAGGGCCTGAACCAAGAGACCCAGTACTTC.

In this sample, this clonotype turned up many times. The V call is TRBV20-1, the J call TRBJ2-3; 9 nucleotides agree with TRBD2. CDR3 length: 14 residues. Germline V gene data show CDR1 as DFQATT and CDR2 as SNEGSKA (reference sequence). J lost 3 bases, V lost 6 bases, and 7 bases had no gene match. The CDR3 here is CSARGRVFTDTQYF. CDR3 in DNA: TGCAGTGCCCGCGGGAGGGTCTTTACAGATACGCAGTATTTT.

This clonotype was seen a few times. The V call is TRBV5-6, the J call TRBJ2-7; D is undetermined. Trimming left V 4 bases short and J 1 base short, with 15 bases between. This CDR3 spans 15 amino acids. Germline CDR1 and CDR2: SGHDT and YYEEEE. Written as DNA, the CDR3 is TGTGCCAGCAGCCCGATAGGAATAACATCCTACGAGCAGTACTTC. Amino acids: CASSPIGITSYEQYF.

The V gene is TRBV24-1, the J gene TRBJ2-7; TRBD1 matches 7 bases. CDR1 and CDR2 (germline): KGHDR, SFDVKD. The junction had 9 bases not matched to a gene; V was cut back by 5 bases and J by 3 bases. CDR3 length: 15 residues. Here the CDR3 DNA reads TGTGCCACCAGTGGTCGTCCGGGACAGAACTACGAGCAGTACTTC. Translating gives CATSGRPGQNYEQYF.

The chain carries TRBV3-1 and TRBJ2-5; tentative D call: TRBD2 (5 bases). Germline loops: CDR1 LGHDT, CDR2 YNNKEL (reference sequence). V was cut by 4 bases and J by 2 bases, with 17 bases left in between. This CDR3 has 16 residues. The CDR3 is CASSRKLREIQETQYF. CDR3 bases: TGTGCCAGCAGCCGTAAGCTCCGGGAAATTCAAGAGACCCAGTACTTC.